These 30 T cell receptor beta chains came from one sample sequenced in a study of response to subunit inactivated influenza vaccine. TCRdb used MiXCR to reprocess the RT-PCR reads, holding one entry per CDR3 protein. The sample has under 950,000 distinct CDR3 sequences; approximately 21% are singletons. This material consisted of PBMCs from blood, taken about 5 days after vaccination. Receptor source: a man in his fifties who received an inactivated influenza vaccine.

This clonotype has just a few counts. The rearrangement links TRBV9 to TRBJ1-5; weak D call: TRBD1 (5 bases). The germline V gene encodes CDR1 SGDLS and CDR2 YYNGEE. CDR3 length equals 15 residues. V was cut by 4 bases and J by 1 base, with 12 bases left in between. The CDR3 loop is CASSLGDGSNQPQHF. CDR3 coding DNA: TGTGCCAGCAGCCTAGGGGACGGAAGCAATCAGCCCCAGCATTTT.

The rearrangement uses TRBV6-1 and TRBJ2-2; 12 positions match TRBD1. CDR3 length: 17 residues. Losses at the gene ends were 6 bases for V and 7 bases for J; bases not matched to a gene: 12. From germline, CDR1 is MNHNS and CDR2 SASEGT. In DNA form, the CDR3 reads TGTGCCAGCAGAACCATCTCCGGGACAGGGGGCGTCGGGGAGCTGTTTTTT. Its protein product is CASRTISGTGGVGELFF.

This clonotype has a count of ten or more. The V and J genes are TRBV7-9 and TRBJ2-1, with D perhaps TRBD1 (5 bases). The germline V gene has CDR1 SEHNR and CDR2 FQNEAQ (reference sequence). V shed 5 bases and J shed 4 bases, with 9 bases lying between them. The CDR3 runs to 13 residues. The CDR3 nucleotides read TGTGCCAGCAGCCTGACAGCATACAATGAGCAGTTCTTC. Protein sequence: CASSLTAYNEQFF. Full variable domain (rest looked up from reference TRBV7-9 and TRBJ2-1): DTGVSQNPRHKITKRGQNVTFRCDPISEHNRLYWYRQTLGQGPEFLTYFQNEAQLEKSRLLSDRFSAERPKGSFSTLEIQRTEQGDSAMYLCASSLTAYNEQFFGPGTRLTVL.

The rearrangement uses TRBV20-1 and TRBJ1-4; D unresolved. The CDR3 runs 13 residues. From germline, CDR1 is DFQATT and CDR2 SNEGSKA (reference sequence). Trimming cost V 0 bases and J 8 bases, with 10 bases left between them. The CDR3 loop is CSARDGQREKLFF. CDR3 DNA: TGCAGTGCTAGAGATGGGCAGAGAGAAAAACTGTTTTTT.

The table lists this clonotype with a few counts. The chain has TRBV7-6 and TRBJ2-7; 8 bases match TRBD1. This CDR3 is 15 amino acids long. Germline CDR1 SGHVS, CDR2 FNYEAQ. V shed 4 bases, J shed 3 bases, and the junction held 8 bases outside the gene matches. The CDR3 DNA sequence: TGTGCCAGCAGCTCCCGACCGGGACAGGACTACGAGCAGTACTTC. Translating it yields CASSSRPGQDYEQYF.

The chain uses TRBV5-1 and TRBJ2-5; TRBD1 aligns across 12 bases. Trimming at V came to 0 bases and at J to 5 bases, leaving 5 bases not matched to a gene. CDR3 size: 16 residues. Germline V gives CDR1 SGHRS, CDR2 YFSETQ. CDR3 region: CASSLAGTGGKETQYF. CDR3 coding DNA: TGCGCCAGCAGCTTGGCCGGGACAGGGGGCAAGGAGACCCAGTACTTC.

This clonotype was seen a few times. V gene TRBV4-3 combines with J gene TRBJ2-2, with 11 bases identical to TRBD2. Germline CDR1 is LGHNA and CDR2 is YSLEER. The CDR3 extends over 19 amino acids. V dropped 0 bases and J dropped 3; count of bases not matched to a gene: 9. The CDR3 DNA reads as TGCGCCAGCAGCCAAGAGCCCCGTACTAGCGGGGGTTACACCGGGGAGCTGTTTTTT. Encoded protein: CASSQEPRTSGGYTGELFF.

This clonotype was seen at least ten times. This sequence joins TRBV27 and TRBJ2-3, with 9 bases identical to TRBD1. Trimming cost V 6 bases and J 6 bases; bases outside gene matches: 4. This CDR3 spans 13 amino acids. CDR1 MNHEY and CDR2 SMNVEV come from the germline V gene (reference sequence). The CDR3, as DNA: TGTGCCAGCAGCTCCGGGACAGGGGATACGCAGTATTTT. The encoded protein is CASSSGTGDTQYF.

This clonotype was found many times. The J gene is TRBJ2-7, the V gene TRBV7-9; possibly TRBD1 for D (6 bases). Between the trimmed V and J ends, which lost 5 bases and 2 bases, there was a span of 13 bases. The germline CDR1 and CDR2 sequences are SEHNR and FQNEAQ (reference sequence). This CDR3 has 14 amino acids. The CDR3 region has the DNA TGTGCCAGCAGCGACCGGACAGCTACCTACGAGCAGTACTTC. Protein sequence: CASSDRTATYEQYF.

This clonotype has a handful of counts. This rearrangement joins TRBV12-3 or TRBV12-4 to TRBJ2-5; 8 bases match TRBD2. The CDR3 length is 15 residues. The V and J ends lost 6 bases and 5 bases, in that order; junction bases with no gene match: 11. The CDR3 protein is CASRSIAGRGETQYF. The CDR3 region has the DNA TGTGCCAGCAGATCCATAGCGGGGAGGGGGGAGACCCAGTACTTC.

The rearrangement uses TRBV5-1 and TRBJ2-1; 7 bases line up with TRBD2. Trimming removed 3 bases from V and 7 bases from J; junction bases left unmatched: 7. This CDR3 is built from 14 residues. Germline assignment: CDR1 SGHRS and CDR2 YFSETQ. The CDR3 sequence: CASSSGGELNEQFF. In DNA form, the CDR3 reads TGCGCCAGCAGCTCTGGGGGGGAATTGAATGAGCAGTTCTTC. Full variable domain (remainder filled in from reference TRBV5-1 and TRBJ2-1): KAGVTQTPRYLIKTRGQQVTLSCSPISGHRSVSWYQQTPGQGLQFLFEYFSETQRNKGNFPGRFSGRQFSNSRSEMNVSTLELGDSALYLCASSSGGELNEQFFGPGTRLTVL.

The chain carries TRBV7-2 and TRBJ2-5; D gene ambiguous. Deletions cut 1 base from V and 2 bases from J, with 8 bases between. The germline V gene encodes CDR1 SGHTA and CDR2 FQGNSA. The CDR3 is 14 residues long. CDR3 amino acids: CASSLGSRQETQYF. For the CDR3, the DNA is TGTGCCAGCAGCTTAGGTTCCAGACAAGAGACCCAGTACTTC.

This clonotype turned up a few times. The V gene is TRBV20-1, the J gene TRBJ1-4; D gene unclear. Trimming left V 7 bases short and J 3 bases short, with 15 bases between. The CDR3 covers 14 residues. Germline V lookup: CDR1 DFQATT, CDR2 SNEGSKA (reference sequence). CDR3 sequence (DNA): TGCAGTGGGATTAAGATTGCGGCTAATGAAAAACTGTTTTTT. Its translation: CSGIKIAANEKLFF.

This rearrangement joins TRBV11-1 to TRBJ2-6, with 7 bases lining up with TRBD1. J was trimmed by 0 bases and V by 1 base; bases with no gene match: 6. Germline CDR1 SGHAT, CDR2 FQDESV (reference sequence). This CDR3 has 18 amino acids. The CDR3 is CASSLETGQFSGANVLTF. In nucleotides, the CDR3 is TGTGCCAGCAGCTTAGAGACGGGACAGTTCTCTGGGGCCAACGTCCTGACTTTC.

This clonotype was observed a handful of times. The rearrangement uses TRBV11-2 and TRBJ1-5, with D unclear. The CDR3 runs 14 residues. V lost 5 bases to trimming and J lost 9 bases, with 17 bases between them. Germline values: CDR1 SGHAT, CDR2 FQNNGV. The CDR3 DNA is TGTGCCAGCAGCAAGGACGGCCCACAGTGGCCCCAGCATTTT. Protein sequence: CASSKDGPQWPQHF.

This clonotype showed up just a few times. The chain is built from TRBV9 and TRBJ2-1, with D tentatively TRBD2 (6 bases). This CDR3 is built from 15 residues. Trimming shortened V by 2 bases and J by 3 bases, and 12 bases separated the two germline ends. Germline CDR1 reads SGDLS; CDR2 reads YYNGEE. The CDR3 reads CASSVSGESYNEQFF. The DNA of the CDR3 is TGTGCCAGCAGCGTTAGCGGAGAAAGCTACAATGAGCAGTTCTTC.

The chain employs TRBV12-3 or TRBV12-4 and TRBJ1-5; no clear D. The CDR3 covers 14 residues. Trimming left V 2 bases short and J 3 bases short, with 8 bases between. CDR3 DNA: TGTGCCAGCAGTTTAACGGGGAACAATCAGCCCCAGCATTTT. Its translation is CASSLTGNNQPQHF.

This clonotype was recorded at least ten times. The rearrangement links TRBV7-2 to TRBJ2-7; D may be TRBD1 (5 bases). The CDR3 contains 15 residues. In germline, CDR1 is SGHTA, CDR2 FQGNSA. The ends were cut back, 4 bases at V and 5 bases at J, with 18 bases in the middle. The CDR3 DNA reads TGTGCCAGCAGCTCCTGGGGCAGTTCCTTTGACGAGCAGTACTTC. Residues: CASSSWGSSFDEQYF. Full variable domain (rest looked up from reference TRBV7-2 and TRBJ2-7): GAGVSQSPSNKVTEKGKDVELRCDPISGHTALYWYRQSLGQGLEFLIYFQGNSAPDKSGLPSDRFSAERTGGSVSTLTIQRTQQEDSAVYLCASSSWGSSFDEQYFGPGTRLTVT.

The rearrangement uses TRBV28 and TRBJ1-2; D is unresolved. The length of the CDR3 is 14 residues. Germline assignment: CDR1 MDHEN and CDR2 SYDVKM. V lost 1 base and J lost 7, with 13 bases in between. In DNA form, the CDR3 reads TGTGCCAGCAGTTTATTGAACAGTGGCATTGGCTACACCTTC. This translates into CASSLLNSGIGYTF.

V usage is TRBV5-1 and J usage is TRBJ1-1; D perhaps matches TRBD1 (6 bases). The CDR3 spans 14 residues. With 4 bases removed from V and 4 bases from J, the gap between germline ends came to 14 bases. Looked up from germline, CDR1 is SGHRS and CDR2 is YFSETQ. For the CDR3, the DNA is TGCGCCAGCAGCACACAGGGCGGGGGCACTGAAGCTTTCTTT. It yields the protein CASSTQGGGTEAFF.

V is TRBV15 and J is TRBJ2-1; 13 bases are a match to TRBD2. Germline CDR1 and CDR2: LNHNV and YYDKDF (reference sequence). The J segment lost 7 bases and the V segment lost 9 bases, leaving 18 bases of the junction unmatched. The length of the CDR3 is 18 residues. CDR3 nucleotides: TGTGCCACGGGGGGGGGACTAGCGGGATCCCGATCCGGGAATGAGCAGTTCTTC. It codes for CATGGGLAGSRSGNEQFF.

The chain has TRBV27 and TRBJ2-6; a possible D gene is TRBD2 (6 bases). The CDR3 consists of 16 residues. Germline CDR1 reads MNHEY; CDR2 reads SMNVEV (reference sequence). Between the trimmed V and J ends, which lost 2 bases and 3 bases, there was a span of 11 bases. The CDR3 DNA follows: TGTGCCAGCAGTTTACGGTGGGGAGGTGGGGCCAACGTCCTGACTTTC. Amino acid sequence: CASSLRWGGGANVLTF.

V is TRBV6-1 and J is TRBJ2-1; weak D call: TRBD2 (5 bases). Germline assignment: CDR1 MNHNS and CDR2 SASEGT. V was clipped by 7 bases and J by 6 bases, with 13 bases between them. The CDR3 extends over 13 amino acids. CDR3 sequence: CASNPGGGNEQFF. CDR3 DNA sequence: TGTGCCAGCAACCCCGGTGGAGGCAATGAGCAGTTCTTC.

The chain joins TRBV4-2 to TRBJ2-1, with D maybe TRBD2 (5 bases). From germline, CDR1 is LGHNA and CDR2 YNFKEQ. The V and J ends lost 0 bases and 0 bases respectively, with 6 bases between them. CDR3 size: 15 residues. The DNA of the CDR3 is TGTGCCAGCAGCCAAGATGAGGGCTCCTACAATGAGCAGTTCTTC. Protein sequence: CASSQDEGSYNEQFF.

The chain links TRBV20-1 to TRBJ2-1; D is perhaps TRBD2 (7 bases). V was cut by 6 bases and J by 7 bases, with 19 bases left in between. This CDR3 is built from 14 residues. Germline V gives CDR1 DFQATT, CDR2 SNEGSKA (reference sequence). DNA of the CDR3: TGCAGTGCCCCGCGGCCGGGGGGCTTGAATGAGCAGTTCTTC. Translation gives CSAPRPGGLNEQFF.

The chain is built from TRBV9 and TRBJ1-5; D is unclear. Trimming stripped 2 bases from V and 9 bases from J, with 12 bases between. The CDR3 extends over 13 amino acids. Germline V lookup: CDR1 SGDLS, CDR2 YYNGEE. CDR3 amino acids: CASSVGVGLPQHF. CDR3 nucleotide sequence: TGTGCCAGCAGCGTCGGGGTCGGACTGCCCCAGCATTTT.

This sequence joins TRBV29-1 and TRBJ1-1; 9 bases line up with TRBD1. The CDR3 length is 15 residues. After removal of 6 bases from V and 1 base from J, the junction contained 9 bases not matched to a gene. Germline lookup yields CDR1 SQVTM and CDR2 ANQGSEA. Written as DNA, the CDR3 is TGCAGCGTAGCCGGGACAGGGAACTCGAACACTGAAGCTTTCTTT. Translated: CSVAGTGNSNTEAFF.

The sample holds one count of this clonotype. V gene TRBV20-1 combines with J gene TRBJ2-6; maybe TRBD1 (6 bases). V was cut by 4 bases and J by 0 bases, with 10 bases left in between. Germline values: CDR1 DFQATT, CDR2 SNEGSKA (reference sequence). CDR3 length: 15 residues. The DNA for the CDR3 is TGCAGTGCTACGGACAGTAGCTCTGGGGCCAACGTCCTGACTTTC. Translation: CSATDSSSGANVLTF.

Here the CDR3 reads CASSFSLTIGGTEAFF. DNA of the CDR3: TGTGCCAGCAGTTTCAGTCTCACTATAGGGGGCACTGAAGCTTTCTTT. The V gene is TRBV6-5, the J gene TRBJ1-1; possible D gene TRBD1, 6 bases. V lost 4 bases and J 4 bases, leaving 19 bases between the germline ends. Germline V gene sequence: CDR1 MNHEY, CDR2 SVGAGI. The CDR3 length is 16 residues.

The rearrangement uses TRBV6-2 or TRBV6-3 and TRBJ2-1, with TRBD2 matching over 15 bases. The germline V gene has CDR1 MNHEY and CDR2 SVGEGT. V lost 2 bases to trimming and J lost 6 bases; unmatched junction nucleotides: 17. The CDR3 covers 21 residues. The CDR3 loop reads CASSYPLSGLAGGPFRNEQFF. DNA for the CDR3: TGTGCCAGCAGTTACCCGCTTAGCGGACTAGCGGGAGGGCCGTTCCGCAATGAGCAGTTCTTC.